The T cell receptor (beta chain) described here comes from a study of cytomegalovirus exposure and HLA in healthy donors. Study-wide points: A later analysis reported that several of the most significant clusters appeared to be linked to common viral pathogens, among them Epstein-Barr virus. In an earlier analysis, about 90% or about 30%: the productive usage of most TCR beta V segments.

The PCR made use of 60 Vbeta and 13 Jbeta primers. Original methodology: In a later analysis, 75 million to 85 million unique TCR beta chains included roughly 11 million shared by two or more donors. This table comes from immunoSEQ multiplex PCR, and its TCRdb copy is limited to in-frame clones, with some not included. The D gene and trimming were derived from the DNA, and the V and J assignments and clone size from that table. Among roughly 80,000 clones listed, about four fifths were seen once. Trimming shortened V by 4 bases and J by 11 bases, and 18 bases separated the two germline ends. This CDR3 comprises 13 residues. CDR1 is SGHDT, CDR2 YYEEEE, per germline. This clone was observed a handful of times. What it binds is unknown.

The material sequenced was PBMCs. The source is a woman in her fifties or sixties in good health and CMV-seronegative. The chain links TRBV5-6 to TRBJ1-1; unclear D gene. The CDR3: CASSLTKPSVAFF. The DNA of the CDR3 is TGTGCCAGCAGCCTTACTAAACCCTCTGTGGCTTTCTTT.